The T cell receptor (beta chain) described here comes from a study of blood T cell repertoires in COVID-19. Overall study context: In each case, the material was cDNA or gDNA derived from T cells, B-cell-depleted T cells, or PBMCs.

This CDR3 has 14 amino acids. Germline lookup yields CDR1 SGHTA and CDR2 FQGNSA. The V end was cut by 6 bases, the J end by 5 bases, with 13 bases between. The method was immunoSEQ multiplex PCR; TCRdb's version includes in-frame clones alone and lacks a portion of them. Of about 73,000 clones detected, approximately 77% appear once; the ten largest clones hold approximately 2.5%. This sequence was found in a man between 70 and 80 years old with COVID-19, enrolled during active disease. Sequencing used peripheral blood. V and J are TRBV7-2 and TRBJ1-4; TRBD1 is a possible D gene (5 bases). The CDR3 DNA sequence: TGTGCCAGCAGGAAGACAGAGATCAATGAAAAACTGTTTTTT. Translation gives CASRKTEINEKLFF.